This T cell receptor (beta chain) was observed in a study of response to subunit inactivated influenza vaccine. Findings and limits, study-wide: Authors suggested each seasonal influenza vaccination recruits few new T cells.

TCRdb re-derived calls from the RT-PCR reads in MiXCR, one entry per CDR3 protein. The table records 430,000 or so distinct CDR3 sequences, roughly 9.8% of them present only once. The V segment lost 6 bases and the J segment 5 bases; nucleotides outside the gene matches: 5. This CDR3 contains 14 residues. As to this clonotype: Its target is unknown.

The genes are TRBV12-3 or TRBV12-4 and TRBJ2-2; 8 bases fit TRBD1. This material consisted of PBMCs from blood, taken around seven weeks after vaccination. This sequence was found in a man aged 50-59 years who received an inactivated influenza vaccine. The CDR3 nucleotides are TGTGCCAGCAGCCCGACAGGGGTTACCGGGGAGCTGTTTTTT. Amino acid sequence: CASSPTGVTGELFF.